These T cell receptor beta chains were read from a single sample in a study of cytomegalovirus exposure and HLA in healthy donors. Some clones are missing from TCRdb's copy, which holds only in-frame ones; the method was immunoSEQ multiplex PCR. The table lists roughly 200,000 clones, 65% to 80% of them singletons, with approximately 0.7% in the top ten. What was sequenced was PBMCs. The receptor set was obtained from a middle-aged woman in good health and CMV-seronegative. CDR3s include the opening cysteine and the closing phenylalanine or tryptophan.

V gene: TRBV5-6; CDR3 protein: CASSLVGRDHEQYF
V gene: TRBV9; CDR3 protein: CASSVATSDSPLHF
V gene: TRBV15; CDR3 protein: CATSPGVNTEAFF
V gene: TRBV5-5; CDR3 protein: CASSLETPAGVYSNQPQHF
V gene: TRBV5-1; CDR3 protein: CASGPFSSGAFYEQYF
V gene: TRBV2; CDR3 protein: CASTARQVSGGYTF
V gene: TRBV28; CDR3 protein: CASSLPTGVDYGYTF
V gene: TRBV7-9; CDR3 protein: CASSFEGDTDEQYF
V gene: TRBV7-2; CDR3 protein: CASSLNPGGADTQYF
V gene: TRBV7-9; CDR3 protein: CASSSDRDTQYF
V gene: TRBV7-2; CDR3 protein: CASSLEGADPNQPQHF
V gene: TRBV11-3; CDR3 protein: CASSIQGPFEKSGNTIYF
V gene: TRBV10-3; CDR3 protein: CAISEPGDRNTQYF
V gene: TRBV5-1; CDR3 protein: CASSPRTSGGVTDTQYF
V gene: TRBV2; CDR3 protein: CASSEPWEQGVRAFF
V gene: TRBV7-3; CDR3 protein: CASSNGLAGADTQYF
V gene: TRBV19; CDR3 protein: CASKDSGNTEAFF
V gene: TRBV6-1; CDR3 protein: CASSELGGTNVLTF
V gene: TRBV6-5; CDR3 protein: CATQAGAPGAQYF
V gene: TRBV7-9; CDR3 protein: CASSLDQGKNEKLFF
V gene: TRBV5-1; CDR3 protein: CASRDTLSGNTIYF
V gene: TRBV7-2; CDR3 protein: CASSLSSWQGGEQYF
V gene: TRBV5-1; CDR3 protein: CASTHGQGSYEQYF
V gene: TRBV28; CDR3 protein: CASSFAGKYEQYF
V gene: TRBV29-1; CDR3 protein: CSVFGTSGRGDQETQYF
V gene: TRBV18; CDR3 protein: CASSPNRGATPGYTF
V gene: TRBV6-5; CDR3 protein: CASSYRGAGDNSPLHF
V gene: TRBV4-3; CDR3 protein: CASSQGQGAGEQYF
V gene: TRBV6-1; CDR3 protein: CASSEYRQGLGGNTIYF
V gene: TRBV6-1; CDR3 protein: CASSEMGTSTDTQYF
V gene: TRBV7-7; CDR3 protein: CASSTDRAEETQYF
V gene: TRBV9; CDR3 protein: CARGPSGTWNCTDTQYF
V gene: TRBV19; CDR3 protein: CASSIQGVGTEAFF
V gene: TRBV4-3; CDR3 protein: CASSQELQAHSSTDTQYF
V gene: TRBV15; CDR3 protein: CATSYPLRQGGGYTF
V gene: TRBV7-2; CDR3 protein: CASSLEEGSGEQFF
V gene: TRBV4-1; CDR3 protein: CASSQDKGGGNQPQHF
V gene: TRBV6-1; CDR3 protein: CASSELQGAGGYTF
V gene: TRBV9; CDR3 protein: CASSVQGGPSEQYF
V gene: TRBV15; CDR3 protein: CATSTRDLEYNEQFF